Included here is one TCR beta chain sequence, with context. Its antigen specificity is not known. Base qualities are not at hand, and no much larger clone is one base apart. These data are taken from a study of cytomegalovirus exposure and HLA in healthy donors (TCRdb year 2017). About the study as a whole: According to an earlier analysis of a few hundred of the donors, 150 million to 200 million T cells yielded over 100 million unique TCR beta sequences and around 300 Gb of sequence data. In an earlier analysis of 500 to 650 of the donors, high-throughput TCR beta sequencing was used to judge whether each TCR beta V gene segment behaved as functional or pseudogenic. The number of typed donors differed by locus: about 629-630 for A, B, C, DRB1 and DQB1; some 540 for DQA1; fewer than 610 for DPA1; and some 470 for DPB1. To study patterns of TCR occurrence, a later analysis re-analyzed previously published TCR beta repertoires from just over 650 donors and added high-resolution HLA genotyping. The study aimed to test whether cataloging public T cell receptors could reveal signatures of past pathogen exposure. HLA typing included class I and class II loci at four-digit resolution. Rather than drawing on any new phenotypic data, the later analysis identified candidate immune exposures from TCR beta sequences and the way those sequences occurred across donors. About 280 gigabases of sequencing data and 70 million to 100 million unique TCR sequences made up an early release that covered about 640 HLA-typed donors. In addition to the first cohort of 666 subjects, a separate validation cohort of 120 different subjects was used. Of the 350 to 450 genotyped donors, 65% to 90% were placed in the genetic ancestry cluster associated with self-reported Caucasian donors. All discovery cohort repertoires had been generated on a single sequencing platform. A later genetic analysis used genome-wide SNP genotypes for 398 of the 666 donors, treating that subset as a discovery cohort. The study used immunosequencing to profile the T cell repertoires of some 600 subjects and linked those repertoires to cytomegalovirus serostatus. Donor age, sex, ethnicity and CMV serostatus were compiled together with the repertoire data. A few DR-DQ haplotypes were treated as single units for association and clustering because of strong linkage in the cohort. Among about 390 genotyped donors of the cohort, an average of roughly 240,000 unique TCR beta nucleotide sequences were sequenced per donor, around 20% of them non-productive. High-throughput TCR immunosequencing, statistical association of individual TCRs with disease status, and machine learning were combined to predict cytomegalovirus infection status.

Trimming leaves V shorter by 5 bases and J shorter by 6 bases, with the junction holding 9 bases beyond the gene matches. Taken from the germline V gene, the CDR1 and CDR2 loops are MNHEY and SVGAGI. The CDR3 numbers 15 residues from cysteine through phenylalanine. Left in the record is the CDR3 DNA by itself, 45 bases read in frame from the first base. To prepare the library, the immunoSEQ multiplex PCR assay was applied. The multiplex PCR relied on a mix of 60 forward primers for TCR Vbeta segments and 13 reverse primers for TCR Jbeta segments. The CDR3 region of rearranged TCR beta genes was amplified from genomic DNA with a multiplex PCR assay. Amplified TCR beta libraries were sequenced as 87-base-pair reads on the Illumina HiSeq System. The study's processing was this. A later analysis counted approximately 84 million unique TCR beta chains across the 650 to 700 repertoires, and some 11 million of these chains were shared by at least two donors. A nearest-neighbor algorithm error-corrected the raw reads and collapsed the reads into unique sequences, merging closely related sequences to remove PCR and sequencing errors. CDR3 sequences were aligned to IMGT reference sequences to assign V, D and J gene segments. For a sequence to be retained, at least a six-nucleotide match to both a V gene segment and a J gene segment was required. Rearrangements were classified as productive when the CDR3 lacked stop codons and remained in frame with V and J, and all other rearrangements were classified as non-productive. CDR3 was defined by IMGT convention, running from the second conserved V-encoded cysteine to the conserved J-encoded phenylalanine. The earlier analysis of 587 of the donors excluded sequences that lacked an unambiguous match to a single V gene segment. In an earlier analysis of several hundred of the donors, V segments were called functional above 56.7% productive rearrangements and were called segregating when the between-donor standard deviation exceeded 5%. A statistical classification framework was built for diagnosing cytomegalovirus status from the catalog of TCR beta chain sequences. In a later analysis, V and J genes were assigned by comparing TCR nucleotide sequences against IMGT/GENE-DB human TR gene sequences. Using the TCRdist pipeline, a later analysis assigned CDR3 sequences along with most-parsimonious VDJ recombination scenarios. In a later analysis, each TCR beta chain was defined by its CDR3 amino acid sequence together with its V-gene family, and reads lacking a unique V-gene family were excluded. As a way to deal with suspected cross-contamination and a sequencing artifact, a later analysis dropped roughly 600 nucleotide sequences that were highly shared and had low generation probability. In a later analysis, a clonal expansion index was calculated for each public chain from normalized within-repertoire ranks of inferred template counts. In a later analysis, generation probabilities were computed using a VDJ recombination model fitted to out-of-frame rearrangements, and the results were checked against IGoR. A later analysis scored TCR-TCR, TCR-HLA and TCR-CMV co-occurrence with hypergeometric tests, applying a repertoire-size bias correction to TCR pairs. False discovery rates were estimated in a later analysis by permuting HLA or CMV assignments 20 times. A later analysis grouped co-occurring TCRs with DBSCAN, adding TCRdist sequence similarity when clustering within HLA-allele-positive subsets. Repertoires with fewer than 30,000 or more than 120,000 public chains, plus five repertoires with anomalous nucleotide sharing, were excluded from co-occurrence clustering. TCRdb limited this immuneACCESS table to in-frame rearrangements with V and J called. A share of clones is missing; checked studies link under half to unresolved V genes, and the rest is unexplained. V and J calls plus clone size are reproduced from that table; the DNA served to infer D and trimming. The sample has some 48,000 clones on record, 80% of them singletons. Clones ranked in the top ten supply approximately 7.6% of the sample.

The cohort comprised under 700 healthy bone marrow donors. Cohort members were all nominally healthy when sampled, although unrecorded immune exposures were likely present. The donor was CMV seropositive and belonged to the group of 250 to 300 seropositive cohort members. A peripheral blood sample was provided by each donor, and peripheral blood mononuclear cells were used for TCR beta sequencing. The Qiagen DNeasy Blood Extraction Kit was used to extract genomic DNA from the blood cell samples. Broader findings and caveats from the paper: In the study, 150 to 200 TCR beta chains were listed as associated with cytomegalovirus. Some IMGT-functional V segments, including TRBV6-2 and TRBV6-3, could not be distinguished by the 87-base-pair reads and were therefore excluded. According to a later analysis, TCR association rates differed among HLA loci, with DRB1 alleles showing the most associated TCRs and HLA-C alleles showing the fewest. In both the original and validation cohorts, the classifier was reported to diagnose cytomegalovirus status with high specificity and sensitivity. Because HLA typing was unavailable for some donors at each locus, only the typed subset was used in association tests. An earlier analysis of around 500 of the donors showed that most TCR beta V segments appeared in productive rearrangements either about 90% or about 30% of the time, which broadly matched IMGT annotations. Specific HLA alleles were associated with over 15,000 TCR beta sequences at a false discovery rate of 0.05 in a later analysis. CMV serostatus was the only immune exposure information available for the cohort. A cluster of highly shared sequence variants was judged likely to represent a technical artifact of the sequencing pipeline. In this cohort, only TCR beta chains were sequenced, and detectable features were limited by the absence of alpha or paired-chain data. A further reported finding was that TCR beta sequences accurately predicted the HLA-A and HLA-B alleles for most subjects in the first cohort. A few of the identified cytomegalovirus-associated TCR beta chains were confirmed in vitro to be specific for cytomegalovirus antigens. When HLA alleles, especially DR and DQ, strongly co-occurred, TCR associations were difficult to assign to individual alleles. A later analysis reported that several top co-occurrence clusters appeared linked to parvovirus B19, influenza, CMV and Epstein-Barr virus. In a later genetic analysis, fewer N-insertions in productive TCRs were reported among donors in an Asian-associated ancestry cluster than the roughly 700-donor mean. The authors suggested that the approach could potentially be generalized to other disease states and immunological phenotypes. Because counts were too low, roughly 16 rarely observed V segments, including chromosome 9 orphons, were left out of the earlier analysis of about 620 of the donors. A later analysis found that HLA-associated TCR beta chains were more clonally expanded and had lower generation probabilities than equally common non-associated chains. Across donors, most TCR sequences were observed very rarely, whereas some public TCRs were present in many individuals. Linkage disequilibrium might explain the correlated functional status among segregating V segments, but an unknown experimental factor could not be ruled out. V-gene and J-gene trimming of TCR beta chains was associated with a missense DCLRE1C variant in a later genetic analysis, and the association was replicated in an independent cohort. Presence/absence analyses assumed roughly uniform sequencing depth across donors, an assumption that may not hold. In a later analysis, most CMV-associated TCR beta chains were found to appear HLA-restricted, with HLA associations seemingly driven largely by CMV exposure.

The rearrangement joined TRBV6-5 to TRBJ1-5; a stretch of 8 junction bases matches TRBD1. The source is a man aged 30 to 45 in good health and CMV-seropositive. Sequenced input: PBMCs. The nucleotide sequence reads TGTGCCAGCAGTCGAGGACAGGGCATCGCTCAGCCCCAGCATTTT. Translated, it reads CASSRGQGIAQPQHF.